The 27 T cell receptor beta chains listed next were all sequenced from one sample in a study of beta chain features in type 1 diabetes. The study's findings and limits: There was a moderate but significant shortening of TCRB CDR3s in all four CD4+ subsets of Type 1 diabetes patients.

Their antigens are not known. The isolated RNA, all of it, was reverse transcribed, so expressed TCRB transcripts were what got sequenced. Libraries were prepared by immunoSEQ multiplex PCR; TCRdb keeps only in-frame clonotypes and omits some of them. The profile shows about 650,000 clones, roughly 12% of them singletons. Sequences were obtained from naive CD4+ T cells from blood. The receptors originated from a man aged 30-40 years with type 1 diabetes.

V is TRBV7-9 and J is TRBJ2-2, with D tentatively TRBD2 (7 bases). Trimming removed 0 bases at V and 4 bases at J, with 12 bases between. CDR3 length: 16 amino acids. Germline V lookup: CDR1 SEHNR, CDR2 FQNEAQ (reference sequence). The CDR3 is CASSLARGAGTGELFF. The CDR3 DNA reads TGTGCCAGCAGCTTAGCACGGGGGGCCGGCACCGGGGAGCTGTTTTTT. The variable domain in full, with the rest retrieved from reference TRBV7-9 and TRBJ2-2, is DTGVSQNPRHKITKRGQNVTFRCDPISEHNRLYWYRQTLGQGPEFLTYFQNEAQLEKSRLLSDRFSAERPKGSFSTLEIQRTEQGDSAMYLCASSLARGAGTGELFFGEGSRLTVL.

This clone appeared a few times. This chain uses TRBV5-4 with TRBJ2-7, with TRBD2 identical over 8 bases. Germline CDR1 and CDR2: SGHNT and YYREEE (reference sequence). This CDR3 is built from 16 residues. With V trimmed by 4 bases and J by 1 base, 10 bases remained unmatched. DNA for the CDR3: TGTGCCAGCAGCCCGGAAAAGGCGGGGGGTTCCTACGAGCAGTACTTC. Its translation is CASSPEKAGGSYEQYF. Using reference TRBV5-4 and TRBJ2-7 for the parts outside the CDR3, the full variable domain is ETGVTQSPTHLIKTRGQQVTLRCSSQSGHNTVSWYQQALGQGPQFIFQYYREEENGRGNFPPRFSGLQFPNYSSELNVNALELDDSALYLCASSPEKAGGSYEQYFGPGTRLTVT.

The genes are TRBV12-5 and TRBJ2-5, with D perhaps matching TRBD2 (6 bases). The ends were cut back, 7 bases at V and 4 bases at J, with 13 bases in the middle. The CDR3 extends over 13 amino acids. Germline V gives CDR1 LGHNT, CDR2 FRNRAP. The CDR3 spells CASARVEGETQYF. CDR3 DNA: TGTGCTAGTGCCAGAGTGGAGGGAGAGACCCAGTACTTC.

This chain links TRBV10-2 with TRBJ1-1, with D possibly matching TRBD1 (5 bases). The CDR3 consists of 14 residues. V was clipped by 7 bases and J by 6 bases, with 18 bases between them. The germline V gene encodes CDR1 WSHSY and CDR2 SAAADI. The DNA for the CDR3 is TGCGCCAGCACCCGAACCGGGGCCGCGGCTGAAGCTTTCTTT. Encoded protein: CASTRTGAAAEAFF.

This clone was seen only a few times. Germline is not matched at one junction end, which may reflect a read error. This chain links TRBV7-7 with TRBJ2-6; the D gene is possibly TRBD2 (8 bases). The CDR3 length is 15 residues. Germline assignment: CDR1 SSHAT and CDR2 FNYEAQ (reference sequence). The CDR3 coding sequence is TGTGCTAGCAGCGGGGGACAGTCGGGGGCCAACGTCCTGACTTTC. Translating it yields CASSGGQSGANVLTF.

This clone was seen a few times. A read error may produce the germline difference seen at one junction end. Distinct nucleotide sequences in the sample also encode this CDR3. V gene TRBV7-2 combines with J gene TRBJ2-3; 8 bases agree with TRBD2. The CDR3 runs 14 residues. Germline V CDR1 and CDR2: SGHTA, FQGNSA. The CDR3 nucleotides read TGTGCCAGCAGCCTAGCGGGTCTCACAGATACGCAGTATTTT. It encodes CASSLAGLTDTQYF.

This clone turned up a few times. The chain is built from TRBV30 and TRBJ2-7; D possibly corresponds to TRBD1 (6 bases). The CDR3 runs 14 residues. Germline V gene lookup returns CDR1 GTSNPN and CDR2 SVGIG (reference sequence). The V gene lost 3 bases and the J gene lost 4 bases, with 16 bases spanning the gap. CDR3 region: CAWSPDRIDYEQYF. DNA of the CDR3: TGTGCCTGGAGCCCCGACAGGATTGATTACGAGCAGTACTTC. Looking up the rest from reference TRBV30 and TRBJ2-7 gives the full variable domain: SQTIHQWPATLVQPVGSPLSLECTVEGTSNPNLYWYRQAAGRGLQLLFYSVGIGQISSEVPQNLSASRPQDRQFILSSKKLLLSDSGFYLCAWSPDRIDYEQYFGPGTRLTVT.

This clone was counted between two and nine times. CDR3 protein: CASSASGLDTQYF. The CDR3, as DNA: TGTGCCAGCAGCGCGAGTGGTTTAGATACGCAGTATTTT. J is TRBJ2-3 and V is TRBV9; D is uncertain. The length of the CDR3 is 13 residues. Germline CDR1 is SGDLS and CDR2 is YYNGEE. Trimming shortened V by 3 bases and J by 5 bases, and 10 bases separated the two germline ends.

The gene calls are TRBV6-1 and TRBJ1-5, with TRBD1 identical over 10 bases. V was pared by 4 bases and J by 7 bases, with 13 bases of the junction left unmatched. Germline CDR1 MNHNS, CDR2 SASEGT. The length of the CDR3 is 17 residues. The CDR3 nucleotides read TGTGCCAGCAGTGTATCCCGGGACAGGGGTGAGGGCCAGCCCCAGCATTTT. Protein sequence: CASSVSRDRGEGQPQHF.

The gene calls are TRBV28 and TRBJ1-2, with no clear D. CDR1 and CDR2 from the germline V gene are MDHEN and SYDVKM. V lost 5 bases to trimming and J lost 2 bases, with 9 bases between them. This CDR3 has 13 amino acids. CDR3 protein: CASSTSQNYGYTF. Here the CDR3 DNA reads TGTGCCAGCAGTACGTCACAGAACTATGGCTACACCTTC.

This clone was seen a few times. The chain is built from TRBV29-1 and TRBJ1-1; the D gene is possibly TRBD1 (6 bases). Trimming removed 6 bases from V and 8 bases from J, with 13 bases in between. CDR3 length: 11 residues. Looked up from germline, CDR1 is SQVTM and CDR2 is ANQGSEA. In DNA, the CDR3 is TGCAGCGTCGTTAAGGGGGGGGAAGCTTTCTTT. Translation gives CSVVKGGEAFF.

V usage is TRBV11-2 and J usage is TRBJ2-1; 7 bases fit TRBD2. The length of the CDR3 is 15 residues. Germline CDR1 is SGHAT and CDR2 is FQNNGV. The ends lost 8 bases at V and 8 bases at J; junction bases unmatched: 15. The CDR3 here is CASASRPGLVDEQFF. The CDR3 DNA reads TGTGCCAGCGCTTCGCGGCCCGGACTAGTGGATGAGCAGTTCTTC.

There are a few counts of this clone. As DNA, the CDR3 is TGTGCCAGCAGCGTCCTAGACATGATGGGCTATGGCTACACCTTC. It codes for CASSVLDMMGYGYTF. This chain connects TRBV9 to TRBJ1-2; D uncertain. Germline CDR1 is SGDLS and CDR2 is YYNGEE. V lost 2 bases and J 4 bases, leaving 15 bases between the germline ends. The CDR3 consists of 15 residues.

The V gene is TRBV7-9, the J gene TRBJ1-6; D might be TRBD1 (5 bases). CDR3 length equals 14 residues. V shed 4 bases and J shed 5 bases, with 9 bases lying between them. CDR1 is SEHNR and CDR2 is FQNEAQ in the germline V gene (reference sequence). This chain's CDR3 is CASSYDSDNSPLHF. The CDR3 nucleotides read TGTGCCAGCAGCTACGACAGTGATAATTCACCCCTCCACTTT.

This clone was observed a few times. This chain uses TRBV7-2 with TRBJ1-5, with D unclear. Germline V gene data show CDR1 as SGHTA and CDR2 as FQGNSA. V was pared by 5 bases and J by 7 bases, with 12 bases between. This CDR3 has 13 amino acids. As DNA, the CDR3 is TGTGCCAGCAGCCCCGGGTTCCCCCAGCCCCAGCATTTT. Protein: CASSPGFPQPQHF.

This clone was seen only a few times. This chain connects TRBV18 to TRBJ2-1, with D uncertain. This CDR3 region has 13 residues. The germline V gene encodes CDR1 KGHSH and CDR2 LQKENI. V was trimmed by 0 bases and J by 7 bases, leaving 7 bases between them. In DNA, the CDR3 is TGTGCCAGCTCACCACCTACTGCAAATGAGCAGTTCTTC. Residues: CASSPPTANEQFF.

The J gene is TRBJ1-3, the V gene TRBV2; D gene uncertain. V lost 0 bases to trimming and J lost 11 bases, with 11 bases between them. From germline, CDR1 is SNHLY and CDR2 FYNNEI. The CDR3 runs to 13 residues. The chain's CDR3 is CASSEASDQSIYF. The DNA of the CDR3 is TGTGCCAGCAGTGAAGCGTCAGACCAATCCATATATTTT.

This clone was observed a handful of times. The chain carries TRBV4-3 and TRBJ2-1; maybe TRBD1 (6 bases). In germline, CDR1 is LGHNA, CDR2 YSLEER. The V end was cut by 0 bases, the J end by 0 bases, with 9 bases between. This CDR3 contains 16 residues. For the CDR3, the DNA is TGCGCCAGCAGCCAAGACAGGGGCCTCTCCTACAATGAGCAGTTCTTC. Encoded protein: CASSQDRGLSYNEQFF.

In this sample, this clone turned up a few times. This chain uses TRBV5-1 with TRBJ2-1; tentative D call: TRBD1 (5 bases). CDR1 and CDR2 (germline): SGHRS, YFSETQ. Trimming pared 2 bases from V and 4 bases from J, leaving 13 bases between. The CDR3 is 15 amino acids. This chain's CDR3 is CASSFSQTEYNEQFF. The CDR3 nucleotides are TGCGCCAGCAGCTTTTCGCAGACAGAGTACAATGAGCAGTTCTTC. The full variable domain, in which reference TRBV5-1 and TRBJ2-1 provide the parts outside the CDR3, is KAGVTQTPRYLIKTRGQQVTLSCSPISGHRSVSWYQQTPGQGLQFLFEYFSETQRNKGNFPGRFSGRQFSNSRSEMNVSTLELGDSALYLCASSFSQTEYNEQFFGPGTRLTVL.

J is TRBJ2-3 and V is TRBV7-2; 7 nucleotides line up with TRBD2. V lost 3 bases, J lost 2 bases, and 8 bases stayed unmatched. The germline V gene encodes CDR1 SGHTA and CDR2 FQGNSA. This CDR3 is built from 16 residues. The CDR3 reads CASSLRDYPNTDTQYF. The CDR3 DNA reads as TGTGCCAGCAGCTTGAGGGACTACCCTAACACAGATACGCAGTATTTT.

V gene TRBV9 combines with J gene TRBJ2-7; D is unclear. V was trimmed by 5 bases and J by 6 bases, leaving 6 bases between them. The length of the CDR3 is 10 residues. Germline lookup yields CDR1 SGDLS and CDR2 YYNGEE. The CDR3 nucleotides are TGTGCCAGCAGGCGAGGCGAGCAGTACTTC. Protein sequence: CASRRGEQYF.

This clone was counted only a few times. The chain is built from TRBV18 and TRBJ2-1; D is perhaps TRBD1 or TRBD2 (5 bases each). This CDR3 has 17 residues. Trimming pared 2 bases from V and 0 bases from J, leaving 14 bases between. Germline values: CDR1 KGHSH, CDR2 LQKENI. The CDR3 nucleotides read TGTGCCAGCTCACCATCGGGACGTCAAAGCTCCTACAATGAGCAGTTCTTC. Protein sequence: CASSPSGRQSSYNEQFF. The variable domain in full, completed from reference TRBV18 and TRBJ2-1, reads NAGVMQNPRHLVRRRGQEARLRCSPMKGHSHVYWYRQLPEEGLKFMVYLQKENIIDESGMPKERFSAEFPKEGPSILRIQQVVRGDSAAYFCASSPSGRQSSYNEQFFGPGTRLTVL.

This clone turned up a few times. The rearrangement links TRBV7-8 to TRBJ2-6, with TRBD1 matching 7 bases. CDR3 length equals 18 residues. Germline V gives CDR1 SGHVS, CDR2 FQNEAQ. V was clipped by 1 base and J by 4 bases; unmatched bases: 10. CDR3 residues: CASSLVPTGRRGANVLTF. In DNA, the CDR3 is TGTGCCAGCAGCTTAGTGCCGACAGGGCGGAGAGGGGCCAACGTCCTGACTTTC. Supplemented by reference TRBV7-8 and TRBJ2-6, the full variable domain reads GAGVSQSPRYKVAKRGQDVALRCDPISGHVSLFWYQQALGQGPEFLTYFQNEAQLDKSGLPSDRFFAERPEGSVSTLKIQRTQQEDSAVYLCASSLVPTGRRGANVLTFGAGSRLTVL.

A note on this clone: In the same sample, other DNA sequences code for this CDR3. DNA for the CDR3: TGTGCCTGGTCCCGGGGCACAGATACGCAGTATTTT. It codes for CAWSRGTDTQYF. The gene calls are TRBV30 and TRBJ2-3; D not resolved. The ends were cut back, 5 bases at V and 1 base at J, with 7 bases in the middle. Germline assignment: CDR1 GTSNPN and CDR2 SVGIG (reference sequence). CDR3 length: 12 amino acids.

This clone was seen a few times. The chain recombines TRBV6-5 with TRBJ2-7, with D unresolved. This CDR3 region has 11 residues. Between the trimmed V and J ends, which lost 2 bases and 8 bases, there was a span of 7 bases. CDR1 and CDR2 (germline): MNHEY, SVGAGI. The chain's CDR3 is CASSYDGKQYF. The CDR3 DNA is TGTGCCAGCAGTTACGATGGGAAGCAGTACTTC.

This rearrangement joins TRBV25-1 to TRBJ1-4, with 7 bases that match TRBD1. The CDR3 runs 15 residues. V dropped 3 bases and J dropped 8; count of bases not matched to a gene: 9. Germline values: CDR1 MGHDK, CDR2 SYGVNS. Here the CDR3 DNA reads TGTGCCAGCAGTGAGCCCAGACAGGGCCCCGAAAAACTGTTTTTT. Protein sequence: CASSEPRQGPEKLFF.

CDR3 DNA sequence: TGTGCCACCAGCAGCGGTAGGGGGCTCGAGACTGAAGCTTTCTTT. As protein: CATSSGRGLETEAFF. The chain is built from TRBV15 and TRBJ1-1; 7 nucleotides agree with TRBD1. V lost 3 bases and J lost 5; bases outside the gene matches: 9. The CDR3 sequence is 15 residues long. Germline V gene data show CDR1 as LNHNV and CDR2 as YYDKDF (reference sequence).